This T cell receptor beta chain was retrieved from a study of CD8 T cells in ankylosing spondylitis. The study's findings and limits: Researchers report that disease-linked clones proved CD8+ and relatively rare in peripheral blood. What appeared characteristic of ankylosing spondylitis blood was a TCR beta motif of several highly homologous variants. Enrichment of disease-linked clones was reportedly significant in matched ankylosing spondylitis synovial fluid.

Libraries of TCR beta came from quantitative 5'-RACE with molecular barcodes. One entry per CDR3 protein, called by TCRdb with MiXCR from the 5' RACE reads. The table lists 390,000 or so distinct CDR3 sequences, 20% to 25% of them singletons. Only a few counts were recorded for this clonotype. Its antigen is unknown. Looked up from germline, CDR1 is SGHTA and CDR2 is FQGNSA. The CDR3 has 13 residues. J gave up 9 bases and V 2 bases, and 6 bases lay outside the gene matches. The chain couples TRBV7-2 to TRBJ2-7; 8 bases are shared with TRBD2. The origin of this receptor is a male donor with ankylosing spondylitis. Sample: blood, either unsorted or a sorted T cell fraction (not recorded which). CDR3: CASSLTGRAVQYF. The CDR3 DNA follows: TGTGCCAGCAGCTTAACCGGGAGGGCCGTGCAGTACTTC.